This T cell receptor (beta chain) was recovered during a study of T cell changes during pregnancy in multiple sclerosis. TCRdb keeps only in-frame clones here, not all; method: immunoSEQ multiplex PCR. The table has around 45,000 clones, 80% to 90% seen once. Sequences were derived from CD8+ T cells from peripheral blood mononuclear cells, sampled in the second trimester of pregnancy. The TCR originated in a female donor with multiple sclerosis, enrolled in a pregnancy study.

The CDR3 region is CASSQEGRDSGNTIYF. The CDR3 nucleotides read TGTGCCAGCAGCCAAGAAGGCAGGGACTCTGGAAACACCATATATTTT. This chain links TRBV14 with TRBJ1-3; D may be TRBD1 (5 bases). Germline V CDR1 and CDR2: SGHDN, FVKESK. Trimming stripped 0 bases from V and 0 bases from J, with 9 bases between. CDR3 length: 16 residues.